Reported below is one TCR beta chain. Its antigen is as yet unknown. These data come from a study of cytomegalovirus exposure and HLA in healthy donors. General study points: According to a later analysis, TCR clusters from the first cohort tended to co-occur in the 120 or so validation repertoires. Around 160 TCR beta chains were listed as cytomegalovirus-associated.

Germline trimming cut 4 bases from V and 7 bases from J; bases unmatched to any gene: 19. Germline assignment: CDR1 SEHNR and CDR2 FQNEAQ (reference sequence). The CDR3 extends over 18 amino acids. Repertoires were generated with immunoSEQ multiplex PCR, while TCRdb's copy carries only in-frame clones and drops some. Among 55,000 to 80,000 clones listed, approximately 95% were seen once. The rearrangement uses TRBV7-9 and TRBJ1-2, with TRBD1 matching 9 bases. The TCR comes from a woman in her late teens or twenties in good health and CMV-seropositive. Specimen: PBMCs. Here the CDR3 reads CASSSTPGTGRGYGGYTF. The CDR3 DNA reads TGTGCCAGCAGCTCTACCCCCGGGACAGGGAGGGGCTATGGTGGCTACACCTTC.